The source of this TCR beta chain is a study of T-cell memory formation after mild COVID-19. As to this clonotype: Its antigen is undetermined.

TCRdb re-derived calls from the 5' RACE reads in MiXCR, one entry per CDR3 protein. Among about 400,000 distinct CDR3 sequences listed, roughly an eighth were seen once. The CDR3 is 14 amino acids. CDR1 and CDR2 from the germline V gene are MNHEY and SVGAGI. V dropped 6 bases and J dropped 6; count of bases not matched to a gene: 10. Regarding the study as a whole: Pre-infection memory already had some responding clones, implying cross-reactive memory joined.

Sequenced material: PBMCs or a T cell subset sorted from them (not recorded which). The V call is TRBV6-5, the J call TRBJ1-1; the match to TRBD1 covers 7 bases. The TCR originated in a young man who had mild COVID-19 (a few samples of this study predate the infection). Cell type and time point are not known. The CDR3 DNA sequence: TGTGCCAGCAGCAGAGGGGGCGTAGGGGCTGAAGCTTTCTTT. This gives the protein CASSRGGVGAEAFF.